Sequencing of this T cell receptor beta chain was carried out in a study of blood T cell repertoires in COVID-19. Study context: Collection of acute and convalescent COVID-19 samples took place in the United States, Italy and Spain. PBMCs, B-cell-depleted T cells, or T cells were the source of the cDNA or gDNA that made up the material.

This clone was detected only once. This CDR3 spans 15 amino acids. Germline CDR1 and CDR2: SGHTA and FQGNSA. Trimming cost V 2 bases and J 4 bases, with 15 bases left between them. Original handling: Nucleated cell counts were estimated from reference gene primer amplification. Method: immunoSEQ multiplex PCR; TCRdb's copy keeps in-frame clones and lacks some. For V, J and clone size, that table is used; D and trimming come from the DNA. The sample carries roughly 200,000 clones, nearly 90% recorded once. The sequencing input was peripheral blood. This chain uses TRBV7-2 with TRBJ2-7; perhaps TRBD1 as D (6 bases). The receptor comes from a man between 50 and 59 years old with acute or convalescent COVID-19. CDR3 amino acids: CASSLSTGILYEQYF. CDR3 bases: TGTGCCAGCAGCTTAAGTACAGGGATTCTGTACGAGCAGTACTTC. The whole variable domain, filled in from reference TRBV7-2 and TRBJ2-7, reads GAGVSQSPSNKVTEKGKDVELRCDPISGHTALYWYRQSLGQGLEFLIYFQGNSAPDKSGLPSDRFSAERTGGSVSTLTIQRTQQEDSAVYLCASSLSTGILYEQYFGPGTRLTVT.